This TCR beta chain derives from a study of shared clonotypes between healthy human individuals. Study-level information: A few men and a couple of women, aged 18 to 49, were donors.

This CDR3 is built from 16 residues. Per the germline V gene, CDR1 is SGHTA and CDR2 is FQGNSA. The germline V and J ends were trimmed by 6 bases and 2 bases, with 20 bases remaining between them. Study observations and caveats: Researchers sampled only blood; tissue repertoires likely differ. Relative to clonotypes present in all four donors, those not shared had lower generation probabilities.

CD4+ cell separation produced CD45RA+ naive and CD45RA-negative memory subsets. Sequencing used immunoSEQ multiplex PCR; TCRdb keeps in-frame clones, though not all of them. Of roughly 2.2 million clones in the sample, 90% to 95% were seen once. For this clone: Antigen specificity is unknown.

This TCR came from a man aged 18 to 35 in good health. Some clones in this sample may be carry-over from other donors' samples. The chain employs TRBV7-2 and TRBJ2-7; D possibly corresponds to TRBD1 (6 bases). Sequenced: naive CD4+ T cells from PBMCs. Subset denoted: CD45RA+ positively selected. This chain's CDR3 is CASSITLLGATYEQYF. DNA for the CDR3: TGTGCCAGCAGTATAACTTTGTTGGGGGCCACCTACGAGCAGTACTTC.